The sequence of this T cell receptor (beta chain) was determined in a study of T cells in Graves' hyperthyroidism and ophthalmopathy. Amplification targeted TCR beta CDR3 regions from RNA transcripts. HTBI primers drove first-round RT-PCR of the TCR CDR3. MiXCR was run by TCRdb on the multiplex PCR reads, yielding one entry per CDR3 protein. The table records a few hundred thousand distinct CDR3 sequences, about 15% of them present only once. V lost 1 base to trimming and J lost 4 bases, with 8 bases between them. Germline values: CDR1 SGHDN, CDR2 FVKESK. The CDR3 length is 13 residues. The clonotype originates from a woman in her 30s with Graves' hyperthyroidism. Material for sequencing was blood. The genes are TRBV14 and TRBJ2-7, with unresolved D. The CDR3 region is CASSQGVWYEQYF. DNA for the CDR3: TGTGCCAGCAGCCAAGGGGTCTGGTACGAGCAGTACTTC. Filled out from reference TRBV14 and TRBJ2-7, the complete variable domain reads EAGVTQFPSHSVIEKGQTVTLRCDPISGHDNLYWYRRVMGKEIKFLLHFVKESKQDESGMPNNRFLAERTGGTYSTLKVQPAELEDSGVYFCASSQGVWYEQYFGPGTRLTVT.